The 3 T cell receptor beta chains reported below all come from one sample, sequenced in a study of shared clonotypes between healthy human individuals. The method was immunoSEQ multiplex PCR; TCRdb's version includes in-frame clones alone and lacks a portion of them. The sample shows 110,000 or so clones, 55% to 80% of them seen only once. Sequencing was done on a sample of memory CD8+ T cells sorted from blood. As for subset: CD45RO+ cells pooled with CCR7-negative TemRA cells. These receptors were taken from a woman younger than 45 in good health.

The genes are TRBV21-1 and TRBJ2-5; the table's D gene call, TRBD1, was not cross checked with the DNA. Matching the DNA end better, TRBJ2-7 makes the J call doubtful. TRBV21-1 is a pseudogene segment. The CDR3 extends over 16 amino acids. In DNA, the CDR3 is TGTGCCAGCAGCAAAGTTCCCCGACAGGGGGTTAACGAGCAGTACTTC. It codes for CASSKVPRQGVNEQYF.

This chain links TRBV25-1 with TRBJ1-5; D call uncertain. The CDR3 has 14 amino acids. Germline assignment: CDR1 MGHDK and CDR2 SYGVNS. V was cut by 5 bases and J by 3 bases, with 11 bases left in between. The CDR3 reads CASSPRDPNQPQHF. The CDR3, as DNA: TGTGCCAGCAGTCCCCGAGACCCCAATCAGCCCCAGCATTTT.

The V gene is TRBV27, the J gene TRBJ2-6, with D hard to call. Germline lookup yields CDR1 MNHEY and CDR2 SMNVEV (reference sequence). The CDR3 loop spans 16 amino acids. Trimming pared 2 bases from V and 1 base from J, leaving 9 bases between. CDR3 DNA: TGTGCCAGCAGTTTAGCATTGGTATCTGGGGCCAACGTCCTGACTTTC. Its protein is CASSLALVSGANVLTF.